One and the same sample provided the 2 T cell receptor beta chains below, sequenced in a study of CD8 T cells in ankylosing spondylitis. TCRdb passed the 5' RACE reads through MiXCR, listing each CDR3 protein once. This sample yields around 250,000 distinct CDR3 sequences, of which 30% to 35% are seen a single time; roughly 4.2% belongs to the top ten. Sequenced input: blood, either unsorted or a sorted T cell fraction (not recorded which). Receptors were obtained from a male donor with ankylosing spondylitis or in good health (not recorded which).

This chain's CDR3 is CATSRTNRGGVRSTDTQYF. CDR3 DNA sequence: TGTGCCACCAGCAGGACGAACAGAGGTGGGGTCAGATCCACAGATACGCAGTATTTT. The V gene is TRBV15, the J gene TRBJ2-3; D is unresolved. This CDR3 is 19 amino acids long. From germline, CDR1 is LNHNV and CDR2 YYDKDF (reference sequence). Trimming cost V 3 bases and J 2 bases, with 24 bases left between them.

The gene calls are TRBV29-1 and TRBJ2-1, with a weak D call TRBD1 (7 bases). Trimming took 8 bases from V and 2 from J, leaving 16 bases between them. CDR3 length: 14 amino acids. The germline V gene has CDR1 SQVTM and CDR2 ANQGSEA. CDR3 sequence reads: CSFKQGGPYNEQFF. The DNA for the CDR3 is TGCAGCTTCAAGCAGGGGGGCCCCTACAATGAGCAGTTCTTC.